This T cell receptor (beta chain) derives from a study of regulatory T cells in long-lasting Graves disease. Arm-PCR of CDR3 regions and iRepertoire HTBI primers were the basis on which TCR beta libraries were built. TCRdb reanalysed the multiplex PCR reads using MiXCR and keeps one entry per CDR3 protein. The top ten hold around 42% of the sample, which has about 660,000 distinct CDR3 sequences, about 30% seen once. A few counts support this clonotype. Regarding time point: persistent/refractory GD, antithyroid drugs over 5 years with positive TRAb. Isolated PBMC RNA provided the starting material for the TCR library. Germline loops: CDR1 LNHDA, CDR2 SQIVND (reference sequence). The length of the CDR3 is 15 residues. The V and J ends lost 1 base and 2 bases respectively, with 11 bases between them.

This clonotype originated in a female donor with Graves disease. The rearrangement uses TRBV19 and TRBJ1-1, with D possibly TRBD1 on 5 matching bases. The sample consisted of peripheral blood mononuclear cells (PBMCs), taken when the disease was refractory, from a patient treated with antithyroid drugs. The DNA for the CDR3 is TGTGCCAGTAGTATAGGGAGGGGCTTCAACACTGAAGCTTTCTTT. Residues: CASSIGRGFNTEAFF.